Listed below are T cell receptor beta chains from one sample, sequenced in a study of blood T cell repertoires in COVID-19. Profiled with immunoSEQ multiplex PCR; TCRdb holds only in-frame clones, not every one. The sample includes 140,000 to 150,000 clones, roughly 82% seen only once; the top ten take roughly 10%. Sequenced input: peripheral blood. The receptors here all came from a man between 60 and 75 years old with active or convalescent COVID-19. Both conserved end residues are part of each CDR3. Each record gives: CDR3 DNA, CDR3 protein, D gene, clone size, CDR3 length, V gene, J gene. A D gene is named only where the DNA matches it firmly. For some rows the clone size is stated as once, few or many, or as a class when expanded; others skip it.

CDR3 DNA: TGTGCCACCAGTGATCCAGGGGGCTTGGAGAATGGCTACACCTTC
CDR3 protein: CATSDPGGLENGYTF
D gene: TRBD1
clone size: .
CDR3 length: 15
V gene: TRBV24-1
J gene: TRBJ1-2

CDR3 DNA: TGTGCCAGCAGTGAAGGTCCAAACTATGGCTACACCTTC
CDR3 protein: CASSEGPNYGYTF
D gene: .
clone size: .
CDR3 length: 13
V gene: TRBV6-1
J gene: TRBJ1-2

CDR3 DNA: TGCGCCAGCAGCCAAGAGATAGATAACTATGGCTACACCTTC
CDR3 protein: CASSQEIDNYGYTF
D gene: .
clone size: .
CDR3 length: 14
V gene: TRBV4-3
J gene: TRBJ1-2

CDR3 DNA: TGCGCCAGCAGCGAAACCGGGACAGGGGGCCTGGCGCAGTTCTTC
CDR3 protein: CASSETGTGGLAQFF
D gene: TRBD1
clone size: .
CDR3 length: 15
V gene: TRBV5-1
J gene: TRBJ2-1

CDR3 DNA: TGTGCCAGCAGTGTACTAGCGGGGGAACACAATGAGCAGTTCTTC
CDR3 protein: CASSVLAGEHNEQFF
D gene: TRBD2
clone size: .
CDR3 length: 15
V gene: TRBV6-4
J gene: TRBJ2-1

CDR3 DNA: TGTGCCAGCAGCTCACGGACAGGGAGAGATCAGCCCCAGCATTTT
CDR3 protein: CASSSRTGRDQPQHF
D gene: TRBD1
clone size: few
CDR3 length: 15
V gene: TRBV7-9
J gene: TRBJ1-5

CDR3 DNA: TGTGCCAGCAGGCCCCAGGGCGGACCCGGGGAGCTGTTTTTT
CDR3 protein: CASRPQGGPGELFF
D gene: .
clone size: few
CDR3 length: 14
V gene: TRBV7-9
J gene: TRBJ2-2

CDR3 DNA: TGCGCCAGCAGCTCGACCGACAGGAAGGACTATGGCTACACCTTC
CDR3 protein: CASSSTDRKDYGYTF
D gene: .
clone size: few
CDR3 length: 15
V gene: TRBV5-1
J gene: TRBJ1-2

CDR3 DNA: TGTGCCAGCAGTTTATTACGGGGGGGTCGGGAGACCCAGTACTTC
CDR3 protein: CASSLLRGGRETQYF
D gene: TRBD2
clone size: .
CDR3 length: 15
V gene: TRBV27
J gene: TRBJ2-5

CDR3 DNA: TGTGCCAGCAGCCGGGGACAGTCCAATCAGCCCCAGCATTTT
CDR3 protein: CASSRGQSNQPQHF
D gene: TRBD1
clone size: .
CDR3 length: 14
V gene: TRBV7-2
J gene: TRBJ1-5

CDR3 DNA: TGTGCCAGTAGTATCGCGGGCTACTCTGGAAACACCATATATTTT
CDR3 protein: CASSIAGYSGNTIYF
D gene: .
clone size: .
CDR3 length: 15
V gene: TRBV19
J gene: TRBJ1-3

CDR3 DNA: TGTGCCAGCAGCTTCACCACAGACAGGGGGATTTATGGCTACACCTTC
CDR3 protein: CASSFTTDRGIYGYTF
D gene: TRBD1
clone size: .
CDR3 length: 16
V gene: TRBV7-9
J gene: TRBJ1-2

CDR3 DNA: TGTGCCAGCATGGAGGGGGCTCGGCTAGATGAGCAGTTCTTC
CDR3 protein: CASMEGARLDEQFF
D gene: .
clone size: .
CDR3 length: 14
V gene: TRBV6-5
J gene: TRBJ2-1

CDR3 DNA: TGTGCCAGCTCACCAAACGGGGGGGAAAATGAAAAACTGTTTTTT
CDR3 protein: CASSPNGGENEKLFF
D gene: .
clone size: .
CDR3 length: 15
V gene: TRBV18
J gene: TRBJ1-4

CDR3 DNA: TGTGCCAGCAGCCAACCAGGGAATGGCTACACCTTC
CDR3 protein: CASSQPGNGYTF
D gene: .
clone size: .
CDR3 length: 12
V gene: TRBV7-2
J gene: TRBJ1-2

CDR3 DNA: TGTGCCAGCAGCTTAGGACAGATACCTTTCCCCTCTGGAAACACCATATATTTT
CDR3 protein: CASSLGQIPFPSGNTIYF
D gene: .
clone size: .
CDR3 length: 18
V gene: TRBV7-8
J gene: TRBJ1-3

CDR3 DNA: TGTGCCAGCAGCTTAAAGGGACCGGGGGAAGAGACCCAGTACTTC
CDR3 protein: CASSLKGPGEETQYF
D gene: .
clone size: .
CDR3 length: 15
V gene: TRBV13
J gene: TRBJ2-5

CDR3 DNA: TGTGCCAGCAGCCAACCAGCCCGGGACAGGGGGCGAGGGTATGGCTACACCTTC
CDR3 protein: CASSQPARDRGRGYGYTF
D gene: TRBD1
clone size: few
CDR3 length: 18
V gene: TRBV3-1/TRBV3-2
J gene: TRBJ1-2

CDR3 DNA: TGTGCCAGCAGTTTAAGAGGAGCCGGGGAGCTGTTTTTT
CDR3 protein: CASSLRGAGELFF
D gene: .
clone size: .
CDR3 length: 13
V gene: TRBV6-5
J gene: TRBJ2-2

CDR3 DNA: TGTGCCAGCACCCAGAGGACTAGCGTAAATGAGCAGTTCTTC
CDR3 protein: CASTQRTSVNEQFF
D gene: TRBD2
clone size: .
CDR3 length: 14
V gene: TRBV11-2
J gene: TRBJ2-1

CDR3 DNA: TGTGCCAGCAGCCCTCCGGGACAGGGGGGTCAGCCCCAGCATTTT
CDR3 protein: CASSPPGQGGQPQHF
D gene: TRBD1
clone size: .
CDR3 length: 15
V gene: TRBV11-2
J gene: TRBJ1-5

CDR3 DNA: TGTGCCAGCAGCTTAATCGTAGCAAGCTCCTACAATGAGCAGTTCTTC
CDR3 protein: CASSLIVASSYNEQFF
D gene: .
clone size: .
CDR3 length: 16
V gene: TRBV11-2
J gene: TRBJ2-1